This T cell receptor (beta chain) was found in a study of blood T cell repertoires in COVID-19. Per the authors' pipeline: Amplification from reference gene primers served as the basis for estimated nucleated cell counts. Clones were sequenced by immunoSEQ multiplex PCR, and TCRdb holds only the in-frame ones, with some missing. For V, J and clone size, that table is used; D and trimming come from the DNA. The sample carries a few hundred thousand clones, approximately 85% recorded once. V was cut by 8 bases and J by 7 bases, with 12 bases left in between. CDR1 and CDR2 from the germline V gene are MDHEN and SYDVKM. The CDR3 runs to 13 residues.

The chain combines TRBV28 with TRBJ1-6, with D perhaps TRBD1 (5 bases). Sequenced sample: PBMCs or T cells enriched from blood (not recorded which). This TCR was sampled from a woman aged 25 to 39 who had recovered from COVID-19. Written as DNA, the CDR3 is TGTGCCAGCCTAGCGTGGGGGAATTCACCCCTCCACTTT. Protein product: CASLAWGNSPLHF.